The 29 T cell receptor beta chains below were found in one sample sequenced in a study of blood T cell repertoires in COVID-19. Here immunoSEQ multiplex PCR was the method, and the copy in TCRdb shows in-frame clones only, minus some. The profile shows just under 85,000 clones, 80% to 90% of them singletons. Input material: peripheral blood. The receptor source for this set is a woman aged 60 to 75 with acute or convalescent COVID-19.

This sequence joins TRBV24-1 and TRBJ2-2; D is perhaps TRBD1 (5 bases). Germline CDR1 KGHDR, CDR2 SFDVKD. The CDR3 has 17 amino acids. Trimming took off 2 bases at V and 4 bases at J, with 16 bases between the two ends. The DNA for the CDR3 is TGTGCCACCAGTGATTCCTCGACAGCTTCGGGCACCGGGGAGCTGTTTTTT. This translates into CATSDSSTASGTGELFF.

The chain is built from TRBV11-3 and TRBJ2-3; 10 bases are shared with TRBD2. J was trimmed by 2 bases and V by 4 bases; bases with no gene match: 12. Per germline, CDR1 SGHNT and CDR2 YENEEA. The CDR3 consists of 18 residues. This CDR3 is CASSSRTSGIINTDTQYF. CDR3 coding DNA: TGTGCCAGCAGCTCTCGGACTAGCGGAATTATAAACACAGATACGCAGTATTTT.

The V call is TRBV19, the J call TRBJ1-2; 8 bases match TRBD1. Germline loops: CDR1 LNHDA, CDR2 SQIVND (reference sequence). The CDR3 is made up of 15 amino acids. Trimming at V came to 2 bases and at J to 2 bases, leaving 4 bases not matched to a gene. The CDR3, as DNA: TGTGCCAGTAGTATACAGACAGGGGACAACTATGGCTACACCTTC. Its translation: CASSIQTGDNYGYTF.

The CDR3, as DNA: TGTGCCGGAGGACAGGTTAGCAATCAGCCCCAGCATTTT. Translating gives CAGGQVSNQPQHF. The V call is TRBV6-5, the J call TRBJ1-5, with 7 bases fitting TRBD1. Trimming took 11 bases from V and 0 from J; bases not matched to a gene: 4. The germline CDR1 and CDR2 sequences are MNHEY and SVGAGI. This CDR3 has 13 residues.

The rearrangement uses TRBV5-1 and TRBJ2-3; 8 nucleotides match TRBD1. The CDR3 totals 15 residues. Germline V gives CDR1 SGHRS, CDR2 YFSETQ. The V and J ends lost 0 bases and 7 bases, in that order; junction bases with no gene match: 7. CDR3 in amino acids: CASSLDRGTGHTQYF. CDR3 nucleotide sequence: TGCGCCAGCAGCTTGGACAGGGGGACCGGTCATACGCAGTATTTT.

The chain carries TRBV7-6 and TRBJ1-5; the match to TRBD1 covers 8 bases. There are 16 residues in the CDR3. In germline, CDR1 is SGHVS, CDR2 FNYEAQ. Trimming took 0 bases from V and 4 from J; bases not matched to a gene: 5. The CDR3 loop is CASSLAATGGNQPQHF. The CDR3 DNA follows: TGTGCCAGCAGCTTAGCGGCTACAGGGGGAAATCAGCCCCAGCATTTT.

The CDR3 here is CASSSGLADYNEQFF. CDR3 bases: TGTGCCAGCAGCTCGGGACTAGCGGACTACAATGAGCAGTTCTTC. The chain links TRBV11-3 to TRBJ2-1, with TRBD2 matching 11 bases. CDR1 and CDR2 from the germline V gene are SGHNT and YENEEA. The CDR3 loop spans 15 amino acids. The ends lost 4 bases at V and 3 bases at J; junction bases unmatched: 2. The whole variable domain, remainder taken from reference TRBV11-3 and TRBJ2-1, is EAGVVQSPRYKIIEKKQPVAFWCNPISGHNTLYWYLQNLGQGPELLIRYENEEAVDDSQLPKDRFSAERLKGVDSTLKIQPAELGDSAVYLCASSSGLADYNEQFFGPGTRLTVL.

The V call is TRBV5-1, the J call TRBJ2-5, with D possibly being TRBD2 (5 bases). Germline values: CDR1 SGHRS, CDR2 YFSETQ. Trimming left V 0 bases short and J 5 bases short, with 11 bases between. The CDR3 has 14 residues. The CDR3 nucleotides are TGCGCCAGCAGCTTGGAGGGCGGCGGGGAGACCCAGTACTTC. Its protein product is CASSLEGGGETQYF.

The chain employs TRBV2 and TRBJ1-1, with a weak D call TRBD1 (5 bases). Germline V gene lookup returns CDR1 SNHLY and CDR2 FYNNEI. V gave up 6 bases and J gave up 3 bases, with 11 bases separating them. This CDR3 has 13 residues. The CDR3 protein is CASRADRDTEAFF. The CDR3 DNA is TGTGCCAGCAGGGCTGACAGAGACACTGAAGCTTTCTTT.

The V call is TRBV7-6, the J call TRBJ1-4; possibly TRBD1 for D (5 bases). Germline lookup yields CDR1 SGHVS and CDR2 FNYEAQ. V lost 1 base to trimming and J lost 7 bases, with 7 bases between them. This CDR3 comprises 13 residues. In nucleotides, the CDR3 is TGTGCCAGCAGCTTAGGGGGGGGTGAAAAACTGTTTTTT. Translation: CASSLGGGEKLFF.

This chain connects TRBV18 to TRBJ1-5; 9 positions agree with TRBD1. This CDR3 is 15 amino acids long. Germline V gives CDR1 KGHSH, CDR2 LQKENI. Trimming at V came to 5 bases and at J to 4 bases, leaving 6 bases not matched to a gene. The DNA of the CDR3 is TGTGCCAGCTCATTGGACAGGGGTTGGAATCAGCCCCAGCATTTT. Amino acids: CASSLDRGWNQPQHF.

CDR3 DNA: TGTGCCAGCAGACTTACAGGGCTCTTGGGCTACACCTTC. This codes for CASRLTGLLGYTF. The rearrangement uses TRBV6-5 and TRBJ1-2; TRBD1 is a possible D gene (6 bases). The CDR3 length is 13 residues. Germline loops: CDR1 MNHEY, CDR2 SVGAGI. V gave up 6 bases and J gave up 8 bases, with 16 bases separating them.

In its sample, this clone was seen once. This rearrangement joins TRBV9 to TRBJ1-1; a possible D gene is TRBD1 (6 bases). With 3 bases removed from V and 0 bases from J, the gap between germline ends came to 21 bases. The CDR3 loop spans 18 amino acids. Germline CDR1 and CDR2: SGDLS and YYNGEE. CDR3 sequence reads: CASSAPRGGPRLNTEAFF. CDR3 DNA sequence: TGTGCCAGCAGCGCCCCCCGGGGGGGCCCTCGTCTGAACACTGAAGCTTTCTTT.

This clone was seen a handful of times. The J gene is TRBJ1-6, the V gene TRBV11-2, with D possibly matching TRBD1 (5 bases). V lost 5 bases, J lost 7 bases, and 24 bases lay in between. The CDR3 has 18 residues. Per the germline V gene, CDR1 is SGHAT and CDR2 is FQNNGV. CDR3 nucleotide sequence: TGTGCCAGCAGCGAGGGGTTAGTCGGGAGGCCTAGGAATTCACCCCTCCACTTT. Amino acids: CASSEGLVGRPRNSPLHF.

The rearrangement links TRBV10-3 to TRBJ2-5; 9 bases are a match to TRBD2. Trimming removed 3 bases from V and 2 bases from J; junction bases left unmatched: 4. Looked up from germline, CDR1 is ENHRY and CDR2 is SYGVKD. The CDR3 has 15 amino acids. In DNA form, the CDR3 reads TGTGCCATCAGTGATGGCGGGAGGGGGCAAGAGACCCAGTACTTC. Amino acid sequence: CAISDGGRGQETQYF.

V and J are TRBV4-3 and TRBJ1-2; D not resolved. This CDR3 spans 15 amino acids. The germline V gene encodes CDR1 LGHNA and CDR2 YSLEER. V was clipped by 0 bases and J by 1 base, with 9 bases between them. CDR3 in amino acids: CASSQDRALNYGYTF. The CDR3 DNA reads as TGCGCCAGCAGCCAAGATCGCGCTCTTAACTATGGCTACACCTTC.

The chain couples TRBV6-2 or TRBV6-3 to TRBJ2-1, with 7 bases aligning to TRBD1. CDR3 length: 16 residues. CDR1 and CDR2 (germline): MNHEY, SVGEGT. The trim removed 5 bases at V and 2 bases at J, leaving 9 bases unmatched. The CDR3 DNA sequence: TGTGCCAGCAGTCGCCCGGAGACAGGGCCCTACAATGAGCAGTTCTTC. This gives the protein CASSRPETGPYNEQFF.

The chain couples TRBV5-8 to TRBJ2-6; weak D call: TRBD2 (6 bases). The CDR3 runs to 18 residues. The V gene's germline CDR1 is SGHTS and CDR2 YDEGEE. Trimming took off 6 bases at V and 0 bases at J, with 19 bases between the two ends. The CDR3, as DNA: TGTGCCAGCATCCCTGGGCTAGCGCCGTTCTCTGGGGCCAACGTCCTGACTTTC. Its protein product is CASIPGLAPFSGANVLTF. Using reference TRBV5-8 and TRBJ2-6 for the parts outside the CDR3, the full variable domain is EAGVTQSPTHLIKTRGQQATLRCSPISGHTSVYWYQQALGLGLQFLLWYDEGEERNRGNFPPRFSGRQFPNYSSELNVNALELEDSALYLCASIPGLAPFSGANVLTFGAGSRLTVL.

The table lists this clone with a few counts. The V call is TRBV7-9, the J call TRBJ1-2; 7 nucleotides align to TRBD1. The V segment lost 3 bases and the J segment 4 bases; nucleotides outside the gene matches: 2. Germline assignment: CDR1 SEHNR and CDR2 FQNEAQ (reference sequence). This CDR3 contains 13 residues. The CDR3 DNA sequence: TGTGCCAGCAGCTTGGAGGGGGCCTATGGCTACACCTTC. This encodes CASSLEGAYGYTF.

V and J are TRBV4-3 and TRBJ2-5, with TRBD2 matching over 10 bases. This CDR3 comprises 16 residues. After removal of 7 bases from V and 4 bases from J, the junction contained 12 bases not matched to a gene. Germline lookup yields CDR1 LGHNA and CDR2 YSLEER. CDR3: CASIERGGRVRETQYF. In DNA form, the CDR3 reads TGCGCCAGCATCGAGCGGGGGGGCCGTGTTCGAGAGACCCAGTACTTC.

The V gene is TRBV24-1, the J gene TRBJ2-7, with D maybe TRBD2 (6 bases). The CDR3 is 17 amino acids. The germline V gene has CDR1 KGHDR and CDR2 SFDVKD. V was cut by 0 bases and J by 3 bases, with 17 bases left in between. CDR3 residues: CATSDLGTEGALYEQYF. CDR3 in DNA: TGTGCCACCAGTGATTTGGGGACGGAGGGCGCGCTCTACGAGCAGTACTTC.

The chain links TRBV12-5 to TRBJ1-3; D not resolved. V shed 4 bases and J shed 2 bases, with 6 bases lying between them. The CDR3 consists of 13 residues. The V gene's germline CDR1 is LGHNT and CDR2 FRNRAP. The CDR3 nucleotides read TGTGCTAGTGGTTCCCTAACTGGAAACACCATATATTTT. This codes for CASGSLTGNTIYF.

The rearrangement links TRBV28 to TRBJ2-5; 9 bases are shared with TRBD1. The trim removed 2 bases at V and 4 bases at J, leaving 5 bases unmatched. Germline CDR1 reads MDHEN; CDR2 reads SYDVKM. CDR3 length equals 15 residues. The CDR3 sequence is CASSLRGQGGETQYF. The CDR3 DNA is TGTGCCAGCAGTTTAAGGGGACAGGGCGGAGAGACCCAGTACTTC.

This chain connects TRBV5-1 to TRBJ1-3, with D perhaps matching TRBD1 (5 bases). V was clipped by 3 bases and J by 3 bases, with 13 bases between them. CDR1 SGHRS and CDR2 YFSETQ come from the germline V gene. The CDR3 spans 15 residues. The CDR3 is CASSSTQGGGNTIYF. The CDR3 nucleotides are TGCGCCAGCAGCTCGACTCAGGGCGGTGGAAACACCATATATTTT.

The rearrangement joins TRBV10-3 to TRBJ1-5; D is ambiguous. Per germline, CDR1 ENHRY and CDR2 SYGVKD. Trimming cost V 5 bases and J 0 bases, with 8 bases left between them. This CDR3 is 14 amino acids long. The CDR3 DNA follows: TGTGCCATCAGTCAGAGGGATAGCAATCAGCCCCAGCATTTT. Translated, it gives CAISQRDSNQPQHF.

The chain has TRBV5-1 and TRBJ2-7; TRBD1 aligns across 8 bases. The J segment lost 4 bases and the V segment lost 0 bases, leaving 9 bases of the junction unmatched. The CDR3 runs 16 residues. Per germline, CDR1 SGHRS and CDR2 YFSETQ. This CDR3 is CASSLDGDRGQYEQYF. The CDR3 region has the DNA TGCGCCAGCAGCTTGGATGGAGACAGGGGCCAGTACGAGCAGTACTTC.

The chain joins TRBV5-4 to TRBJ2-7; TRBD2 aligns across 8 bases. V was pared by 6 bases and J by 0 bases, with 8 bases of the junction left unmatched. CDR1 is SGHNT and CDR2 is YYREEE in the germline V gene (reference sequence). The CDR3 runs 15 residues. The CDR3 DNA is TGTGCCAGCATCCTGAGCGGGAGTGGCTCCTACGAGCAGTACTTC. Amino acids: CASILSGSGSYEQYF.

The rearrangement joins TRBV5-1 to TRBJ2-5; D perhaps matches TRBD1 (5 bases). Germline CDR1 SGHRS, CDR2 YFSETQ. The CDR3 spans 14 residues. V was pared by 0 bases and J by 5 bases, with 11 bases between. The CDR3 spells CASSLEWGAETQYF. CDR3 in DNA: TGCGCCAGCAGCTTGGAATGGGGCGCTGAGACCCAGTACTTC.

The chain is built from TRBV15 and TRBJ2-5; 11 bases map to TRBD2. J gave up 0 bases and V 5 bases, and 5 bases lay outside the gene matches. Germline V gene sequence: CDR1 LNHNV, CDR2 YYDKDF (reference sequence). The CDR3 has 16 amino acids. The CDR3 is CATSSTSGVYQETQYF. The CDR3 coding sequence is TGTGCCACCAGCTCGACTAGCGGGGTGTACCAAGAGACCCAGTACTTC. Full variable domain (outside the CDR3, taken from reference TRBV15 and TRBJ2-5): DAMVIQNPRYQVTQFGKPVTLSCSQTLNHNVMYWYQQKSSQAPKLLFHYYDKDFNNEADTPDNFQSRRPNTSFCFLDIRSPGLGDTAMYLCATSSTSGVYQETQYFGPGTRLLVL.